This passage covers 16 T cell receptor beta chains from one sample sequenced in a study of T-cell memory formation after mild COVID-19. TCRdb re-derived calls from the 5' RACE reads in MiXCR, one entry per CDR3 protein. This sample carries about 540,000 distinct CDR3 sequences, over 20% of them seen once, and the ten largest clones take roughly an eighth. The sequenced sample was PBMCs or a T cell subset sorted from them (not recorded which). Every receptor here comes from an adult woman who had mild COVID-19 (a few samples of this study predate the infection). Cell type and time point are not known.

The CDR3 DNA sequence: TGCAGTGCTAGAGATCAGGGGGCAGCGCTAATCTACGAGCAGTACTTC. Its translation is CSARDQGAALIYEQYF. This chain uses TRBV20-1 with TRBJ2-7; the match to TRBD1 covers 8 bases. Unmatched junction bases numbered 10, after V lost 0 bases and J lost 3 bases. The V gene's germline CDR1 is DFQATT and CDR2 SNEGSKA (reference sequence). This CDR3 comprises 16 residues.

The chain joins TRBV4-2 to TRBJ2-3; D is undetermined. CDR1 and CDR2 (germline): LGHNA, YNFKEQ. The CDR3 covers 15 residues. V was clipped by 4 bases and J by 6 bases, with 17 bases between them. The CDR3 nucleotides read TGTGCCAGCAGCCCTGGATCTGTCTCGAGGGATACGCAGTATTTT. This codes for CASSPGSVSRDTQYF.

This clonotype was detected only a few times. This chain uses TRBV7-2 with TRBJ2-7, with D tentatively TRBD2 (5 bases). The CDR3 consists of 15 residues. With 4 bases removed from V and 6 bases from J, the gap between germline ends came to 19 bases. Germline lookup yields CDR1 SGHTA and CDR2 FQGNSA. The CDR3 reads CASSSVKAFGVEQYF. As DNA, the CDR3 is TGTGCCAGCAGCTCGGTGAAAGCGTTCGGGGTCGAGCAGTACTTC.

This clonotype was recorded a few times. J is TRBJ1-1 and V is TRBV7-8; maybe TRBD1 (5 bases). This CDR3 has 16 residues. The germline V gene has CDR1 SGHVS and CDR2 FQNEAQ. Trimming left V 2 bases short and J 2 bases short, with 15 bases between. For the CDR3, the DNA is TGTGCCAGCAGCTTAATGAGCCGGGGGATTAACACTGAAGCTTTCTTT. This sequence encodes CASSLMSRGINTEAFF.

This clonotype was observed a few times. V is TRBV10-3 and J is TRBJ1-2, with 10 bases identical to TRBD1. CDR1 is ENHRY, CDR2 SYGVKD, per germline. The length of the CDR3 is 14 residues. Unmatched junction bases numbered 11, after V lost 11 bases and J lost 5 bases. The CDR3 loop reads CAATHEGQGYGYTF. CDR3 nucleotides: TGTGCCGCGACTCACGAGGGACAGGGGTATGGCTACACCTTC.

In this sample, this clonotype turned up a few times. This chain joins TRBV7-2 and TRBJ2-5; 8 bases line up with TRBD1. The CDR3 loop spans 14 amino acids. V lost 4 bases and J lost 3; bases outside the gene matches: 4. In germline, CDR1 is SGHTA, CDR2 FQGNSA. CDR3 region: CASSSRTGKETQYF. The DNA of the CDR3 is TGTGCCAGCAGCTCCCGGACAGGGAAAGAGACCCAGTACTTC.

The chain is built from TRBV6-2 or TRBV6-3 and TRBJ2-3; no definite D call. The CDR3 sequence is 16 residues long. V dropped 0 bases and J dropped 2 bases, with 12 bases sitting between them. Germline V CDR1 and CDR2: MNHEY, SVGEGT. The CDR3 here is CASSYSQETLTDTQYF. CDR3 sequence (DNA): TGTGCCAGCAGTTACTCGCAGGAGACCCTCACAGATACGCAGTATTTT.

The chain carries TRBV12-3 or TRBV12-4 and TRBJ1-1, with D hard to call. Trimming shortened V by 5 bases and J by 3 bases, and 7 bases separated the two germline ends. This CDR3 has 12 residues. CDR3: CASSPSDTEAFF. The DNA of the CDR3 is TGTGCCAGCAGTCCCTCGGACACTGAAGCTTTCTTT.

This chain joins TRBV19 and TRBJ2-1; 8 bases agree with TRBD2. Germline lookup yields CDR1 LNHDA and CDR2 SQIVND (reference sequence). The length of the CDR3 is 13 residues. Trimming took 8 bases from V and 9 from J; bases not matched to a gene: 9. The CDR3 DNA reads TGTGCCAGTGCTCTTAGGACTAGCTTTGAGCAGTTCTTC. Its translation is CASALRTSFEQFF.

This clonotype was picked up a small number of times. The chain is built from TRBV12-3 or TRBV12-4 and TRBJ2-1; D is unclear. This CDR3 spans 11 amino acids. Trimming left V 3 bases short and J 10 bases short, with 7 bases between. The CDR3 bases are TGTGCCAGCAGTTTTCGGGTGGAGCAGTTCTTC. Amino acid sequence: CASSFRVEQFF.

The chain links TRBV14 to TRBJ2-3, with TRBD2 identical over 9 bases. Germline values: CDR1 SGHDN, CDR2 FVKESK. The CDR3 loop spans 17 amino acids. Trimming took 0 bases from V and 6 from J; bases not matched to a gene: 10. The DNA of the CDR3 is TGTGCCAGCAGCCAAGATCTGGTAGCGGGAGCTTCGGATACGCAGTATTTT. Its translation is CASSQDLVAGASDTQYF.

The V gene is TRBV7-6, the J gene TRBJ2-3; possibly TRBD2 for D (6 bases). This CDR3 has 16 amino acids. Germline V gives CDR1 SGHVS, CDR2 FNYEAQ. The V end lost 1 base, the J end lost 6 bases, and 17 bases lay between the germline ends. This chain's CDR3 is CASSLERLARGDTQYF. DNA of the CDR3: TGTGCCAGCAGCTTAGAACGTCTAGCGAGAGGGGATACGCAGTATTTT.

J is TRBJ2-2 and V is TRBV24-1, with 7 bases matching TRBD1. Trimming at V came to 4 bases and at J to 5 bases, leaving 6 bases not matched to a gene. This CDR3 has 15 residues. Per germline, CDR1 KGHDR and CDR2 SFDVKD. DNA of the CDR3: TGTGCCACCAGTGACACCACAGGGGTTACCGGGGAGCTGTTTTTT. It translates to CATSDTTGVTGELFF.

The chain links TRBV20-1 to TRBJ1-1, with 7 bases that match TRBD1. V trimming: 5 bases; J trimming: 4 bases; junction bases outside the gene matches: 7. This CDR3 spans 13 amino acids. Per the germline V gene, CDR1 is DFQATT and CDR2 is SNEGSKA (reference sequence). CDR3 loop: CSASTGVSTEAFF. For the CDR3, the DNA is TGCAGTGCTTCTACAGGGGTGAGCACTGAAGCTTTCTTT.

The rearrangement links TRBV4-2 to TRBJ2-3; D uncertain. Germline CDR1 and CDR2: LGHNA and YNFKEQ. The CDR3 consists of 13 residues. V dropped 2 bases and J dropped 4 bases, with 7 bases sitting between them. This CDR3 is CASSQSVPDTQYF. The CDR3, as DNA: TGTGCCAGCAGCCAATCCGTGCCAGATACGCAGTATTTT.

This chain links TRBV24-1 with TRBJ2-1; possibly TRBD1 for D (6 bases). The CDR3 covers 15 residues. Between the trimmed V and J ends, which lost 4 bases and 4 bases, there was a span of 13 bases. Germline-derived CDR1 and CDR2 are KGHDR and SFDVKD. CDR3 coding DNA: TGTGCCACCAGTGACTCCGGGACACCATACAATGAGCAGTTCTTC. Amino acids: CATSDSGTPYNEQFF.